This T cell receptor (beta chain) was identified in a study of blood T cell repertoires in COVID-19. Per germline, CDR1 KGHSH and CDR2 LQKENI. The CDR3 spans 16 residues. V lost 2 bases, J lost 8 bases, and 8 bases stayed unmatched. TCRdb's table, derived via immunoSEQ multiplex PCR, lists solely in-frame clones and lacks some. The sample carries 350,000 to 400,000 clones, 80% to 90% recorded once. The sequenced material came from PBMCs or T cells enriched from blood (not recorded which). The source is a middle-aged man in a cohort exposed to, infected with or recovered from COVID-19 (not recorded which). The chain employs TRBV18 and TRBJ2-1, with 11 bases lining up with TRBD2. The CDR3 coding sequence is TGTGCCAGCTCACCAACCTTAGCGGGAGGGCCCTATGAGCAGTTCTTC. It encodes CASSPTLAGGPYEQFF.